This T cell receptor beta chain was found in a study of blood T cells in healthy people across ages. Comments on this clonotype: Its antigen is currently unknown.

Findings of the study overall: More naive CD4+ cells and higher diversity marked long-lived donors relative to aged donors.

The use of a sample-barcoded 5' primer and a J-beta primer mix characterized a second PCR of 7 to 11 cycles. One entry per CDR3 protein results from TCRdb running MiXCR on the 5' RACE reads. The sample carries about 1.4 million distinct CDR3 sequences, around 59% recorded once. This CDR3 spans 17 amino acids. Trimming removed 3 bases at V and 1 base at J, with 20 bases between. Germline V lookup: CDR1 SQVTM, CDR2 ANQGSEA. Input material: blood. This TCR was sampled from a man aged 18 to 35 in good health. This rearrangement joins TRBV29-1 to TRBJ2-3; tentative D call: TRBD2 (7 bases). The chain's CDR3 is CSVEGGGVIYGTDTQYF. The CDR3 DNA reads TGCAGCGTTGAGGGAGGGGGGGTAATATATGGCACAGATACGCAGTATTTT.